This paragraph reports one TCR beta chain. Its antigen is not identified. This CDR3 spans 11 amino acids. The V gene's germline CDR1 is MNHEY and CDR2 SMNVEV (reference sequence). V was clipped by 5 bases and J by 4 bases, with 2 bases between them. The sample is drawn from a study of cytomegalovirus exposure and HLA in healthy donors. Researchers ran the PCR with 60 Vbeta and 13 Jbeta primers. The table came from immunoSEQ multiplex PCR; TCRdb's copy has only in-frame clones and leaves some out. The table has approximately 180,000 clones, more than 75% seen once. Study-level findings and limits: One variant, a missense change in DCLRE1C, was linked in a later analysis to TCR beta V- and J-gene trimming. As a later analysis revealed, most CMV-associated TCR beta chains appeared HLA-restricted.

The sequencing sample was made of PBMCs. The TCR originated in a woman aged 45 to 65 in good health and CMV-seronegative. The chain is built from TRBV27 and TRBJ2-2, with D uncertain. CDR3 residues: CASSRTGELFF. The CDR3 nucleotides are TGTGCCAGCAGTCGCACCGGGGAGCTGTTTTTT.